These 5 T cell receptor beta chains share one sample of origin, sequenced in a study of cytotoxic CD8 clonotypes in ibrutinib-treated CLL. Clones were sequenced by immunoSEQ multiplex PCR, and TCRdb holds only the in-frame ones, with some missing. The data show some 200,000 clones, 72% seen once. The sequencing used PBMCs, collected after 24 months of ibrutinib treatment. These receptors were taken from a human donor with chronic lymphocytic leukemia.

This sequence joins TRBV7-2 and TRBJ1-5; D not certain. Trimming shortened V by 1 base and J by 0 bases, and 7 bases separated the two germline ends. Per the germline V gene, CDR1 is SGHTA and CDR2 is FQGNSA. The CDR3 is 15 amino acids. CDR3 nucleotides: TGTGCCAGCAGCTTAGTCGGGTATAGCAATCAGCCCCAGCATTTT. Translated: CASSLVGYSNQPQHF.

This clone has a handful of counts. The chain employs TRBV28 and TRBJ1-1, with D hard to call. The germline V and J ends were trimmed by 7 bases and 0 bases, with 6 bases remaining between them. CDR1 and CDR2 (germline): MDHEN, SYDVKM. This CDR3 region has 12 residues. CDR3: CASNTVNTEAFF. As DNA, the CDR3 is TGTGCCAGCAACACGGTGAACACTGAAGCTTTCTTT.

The J gene is TRBJ1-5, the V gene TRBV6-9; D is unclear. Trimming cost V 4 bases and J 0 bases, with 13 bases left between them. The V gene's germline CDR1 is MNHGY and CDR2 SVAAGI. CDR3 length: 16 residues. The CDR3 spells CASSFVQAYSNQPQHF. Written as DNA, the CDR3 is TGTGCCAGCAGTTTCGTACAAGCTTATAGCAATCAGCCCCAGCATTTT.

CDR3 DNA: TGTGCCAGCAGCTTAGCTCGTACCAAATCTGGAAACACCATATATTTT. It yields the protein CASSLARTKSGNTIYF. V and J are TRBV7-2 and TRBJ1-3; no clear D gene. This CDR3 has 16 residues. Trimming removed 0 bases from V and 1 base from J, with 10 bases in between. Germline CDR1 SGHTA, CDR2 FQGNSA.

This chain links TRBV29-1 with TRBJ1-5, with D possibly matching TRBD1 (6 bases). V was cut by 7 bases and J by 6 bases, with 19 bases left in between. CDR1 SQVTM and CDR2 ANQGSEA come from the germline V gene. This CDR3 has 14 amino acids. CDR3 region: CSASSGDWRQPQHF. CDR3 DNA: TGCAGCGCATCTTCAGGGGATTGGCGTCAGCCCCAGCATTTT.